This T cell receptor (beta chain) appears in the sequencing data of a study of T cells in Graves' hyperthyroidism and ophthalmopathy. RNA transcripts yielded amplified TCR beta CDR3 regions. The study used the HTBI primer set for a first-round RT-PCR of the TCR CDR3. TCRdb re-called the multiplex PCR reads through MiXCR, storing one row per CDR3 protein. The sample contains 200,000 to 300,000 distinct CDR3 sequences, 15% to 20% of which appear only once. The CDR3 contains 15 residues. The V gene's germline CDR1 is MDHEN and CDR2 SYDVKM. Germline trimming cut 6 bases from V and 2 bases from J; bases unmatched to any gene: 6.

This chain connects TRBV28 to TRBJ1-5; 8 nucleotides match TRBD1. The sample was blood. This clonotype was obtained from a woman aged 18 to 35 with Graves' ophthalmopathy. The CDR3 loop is CASRQDRGRNQPQHF. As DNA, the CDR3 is TGTGCCAGCAGACAAGACAGGGGCCGCAATCAGCCCCAGCATTTT. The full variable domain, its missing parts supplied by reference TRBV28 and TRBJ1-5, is DVKVTQSSRYLVKRTGEKVFLECVQDMDHENMFWYRQDPGLGLRLIYFSYDVKMKEKGDIPEGYSVSREKKERFSLILESASTNQTSMYLCASRQDRGRNQPQHFGDGTRLSIL.